Sequencing of this T cell receptor (beta chain) was carried out in a study of blood T cell repertoires in COVID-19. Background on the study: Whether acute or convalescent, the COVID-19 samples came from the United States, Italy and Spain. T cells, B-cell-depleted T cells, or PBMCs supplied cDNA or gDNA.

Enrollment of patients from Seattle took place during active infection, with longitudinal follow-up. This clone was counted a few times. Per germline, CDR1 SGHDT and CDR2 YYEEEE. The CDR3 runs 12 residues. V was pared by 3 bases and J by 7 bases, with 5 bases between. In the original workflow: From reference gene primer amplification, estimates of nucleated cell counts were derived. Generated by immunoSEQ multiplex PCR, the TCRdb table keeps only in-frame clones and is missing some. V and J calls and clone size are given by that table; D and trimming were obtained from the DNA. Here the sample spans some 250,000 clones, roughly 80% being singletons.

The receptor's source is a woman older than 75 with COVID-19, enrolled during active disease. Input material: peripheral blood. The chain is built from TRBV5-6 and TRBJ1-6; D gene uncertain. The CDR3: CASSSPNSPLHF. CDR3 bases: TGTGCCAGCAGCTCTCCGAATTCACCCCTCCACTTT.